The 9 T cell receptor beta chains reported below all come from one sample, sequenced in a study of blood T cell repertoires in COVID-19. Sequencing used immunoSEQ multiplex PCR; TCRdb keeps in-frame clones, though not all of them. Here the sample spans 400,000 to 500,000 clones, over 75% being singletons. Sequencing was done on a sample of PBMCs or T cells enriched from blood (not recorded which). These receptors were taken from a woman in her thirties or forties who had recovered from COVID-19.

The CDR3 DNA sequence: TGTGCCAGCTCACCACCGGGCAGGGCCATAGCTAACTATGGCTACACCTTC. Its translation: CASSPPGRAIANYGYTF. The V call is TRBV18, the J call TRBJ1-2, with TRBD1 as a possible D gene (5 bases). Per germline, CDR1 KGHSH and CDR2 LQKENI. Trimming removed 0 bases at V and 0 bases at J, with 14 bases between. The CDR3 covers 17 residues.

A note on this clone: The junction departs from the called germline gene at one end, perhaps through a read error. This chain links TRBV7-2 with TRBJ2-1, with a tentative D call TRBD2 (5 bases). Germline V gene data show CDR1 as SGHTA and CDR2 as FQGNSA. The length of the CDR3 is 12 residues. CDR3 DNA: TGTGCCAGCAGCTTAGAGGTTCCTAGCATGGTCTTC. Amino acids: CASSLEVPSMVF.

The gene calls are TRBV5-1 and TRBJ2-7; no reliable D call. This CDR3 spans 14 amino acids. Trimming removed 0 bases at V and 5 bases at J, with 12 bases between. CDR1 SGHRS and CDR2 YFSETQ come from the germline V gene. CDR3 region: CASSLVGGLNEQYF. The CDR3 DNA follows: TGCGCCAGCAGCTTGGTTGGCGGCTTGAACGAGCAGTACTTC.

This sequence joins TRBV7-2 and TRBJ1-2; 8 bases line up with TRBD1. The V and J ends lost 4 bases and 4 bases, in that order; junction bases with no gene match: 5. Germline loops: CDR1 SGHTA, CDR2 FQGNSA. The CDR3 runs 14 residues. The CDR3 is CASSSGQDFYGYTF. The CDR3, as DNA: TGTGCCAGCAGCTCGGGACAGGATTTCTATGGCTACACCTTC.

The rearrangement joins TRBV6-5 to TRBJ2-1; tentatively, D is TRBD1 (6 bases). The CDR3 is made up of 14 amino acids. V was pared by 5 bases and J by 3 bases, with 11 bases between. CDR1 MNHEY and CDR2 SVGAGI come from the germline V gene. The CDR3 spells CASSPGQSYNEQFF. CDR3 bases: TGTGCCAGCAGTCCCGGACAGAGCTACAATGAGCAGTTCTTC.

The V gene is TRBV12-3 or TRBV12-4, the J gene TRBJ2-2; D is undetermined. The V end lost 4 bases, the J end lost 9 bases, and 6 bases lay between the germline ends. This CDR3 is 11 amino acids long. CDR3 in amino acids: CASSYNRELFF. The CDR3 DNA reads TGTGCCAGCAGTTATAACAGGGAGCTGTTTTTT.

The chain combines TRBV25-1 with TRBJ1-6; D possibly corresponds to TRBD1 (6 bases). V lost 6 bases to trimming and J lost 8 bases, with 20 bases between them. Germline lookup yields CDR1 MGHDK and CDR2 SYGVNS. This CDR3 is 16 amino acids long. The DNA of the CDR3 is TGTGCCAGCAGGCAAACAGGGAATGGGGGCTATTCACCCCTCCACTTT. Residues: CASRQTGNGGYSPLHF.

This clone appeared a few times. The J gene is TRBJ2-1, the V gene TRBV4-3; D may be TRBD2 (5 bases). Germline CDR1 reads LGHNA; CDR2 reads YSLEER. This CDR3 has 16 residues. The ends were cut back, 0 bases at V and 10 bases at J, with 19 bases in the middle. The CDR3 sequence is CASSQDPRTARWEQFF. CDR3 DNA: TGCGCCAGCAGCCAAGATCCGCGGACTGCGCGATGGGAGCAGTTCTTC.

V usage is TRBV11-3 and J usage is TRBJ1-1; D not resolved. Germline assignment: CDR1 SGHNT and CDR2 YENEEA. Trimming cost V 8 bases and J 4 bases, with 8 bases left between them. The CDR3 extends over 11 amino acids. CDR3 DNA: TGTGCCAGCTCAACGGGCACTGAAGCTTTCTTT. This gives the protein CASSTGTEAFF.